This T cell receptor (beta chain) was obtained from a study of control samples from healthy donors and cancer patients. This CDR3 is 15 amino acids long. Germline CDR1 reads MNHNS; CDR2 reads SASEGT. The ends were cut back, 2 bases at V and 1 base at J, with 11 bases in the middle. TCRdb's copy holds only in-frame clones and misses some; the assay was immunoSEQ multiplex PCR. The sample shows 130,000 or so clones, roughly 92% of them seen only once. This TCR was recovered from a man younger than 35 in good health. The source material was blood. The V gene is TRBV6-1, the J gene TRBJ1-1; a possible D gene is TRBD1 (5 bases). CDR3: CASSEPGKANTEAFF. As DNA, the CDR3 is TGTGCCAGCAGTGAACCAGGGAAGGCGAACACTGAAGCTTTCTTT.